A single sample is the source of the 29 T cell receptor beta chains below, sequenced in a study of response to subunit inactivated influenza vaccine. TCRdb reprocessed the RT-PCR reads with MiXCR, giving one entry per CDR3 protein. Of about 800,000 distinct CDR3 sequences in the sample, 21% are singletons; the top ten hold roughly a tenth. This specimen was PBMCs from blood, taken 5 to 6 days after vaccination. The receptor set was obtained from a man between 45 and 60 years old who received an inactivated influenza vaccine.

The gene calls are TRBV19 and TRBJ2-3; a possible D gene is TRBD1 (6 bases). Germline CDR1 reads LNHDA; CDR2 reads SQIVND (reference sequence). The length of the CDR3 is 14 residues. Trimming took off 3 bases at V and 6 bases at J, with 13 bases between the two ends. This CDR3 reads CASSIRHRDDTQYF. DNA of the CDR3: TGTGCCAGTAGTATTAGGCACAGGGACGATACGCAGTATTTT. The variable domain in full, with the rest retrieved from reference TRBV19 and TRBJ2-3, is DGGITQSPKYLFRKEGQNVTLSCEQNLNHDAMYWYRQDPGQGLRLIYYSQIVNDFQKGDIAEGYSVSREKKESFPLTVTSAQKNPTAFYLCASSIRHRDDTQYFGPGTRLTVL.

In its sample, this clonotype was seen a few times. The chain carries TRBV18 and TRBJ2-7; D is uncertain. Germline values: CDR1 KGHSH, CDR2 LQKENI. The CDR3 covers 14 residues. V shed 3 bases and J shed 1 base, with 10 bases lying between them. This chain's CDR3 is CASSPTSQSYEQYF. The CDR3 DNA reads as TGTGCCAGCTCACCTACAAGTCAATCCTACGAGCAGTACTTC.

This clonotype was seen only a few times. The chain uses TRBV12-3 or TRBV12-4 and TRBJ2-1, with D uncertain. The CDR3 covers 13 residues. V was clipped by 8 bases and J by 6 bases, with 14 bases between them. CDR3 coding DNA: TGTGCCAGCTTGGACCCCCCGGGCAATGAGCAGTTCTTC. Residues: CASLDPPGNEQFF.

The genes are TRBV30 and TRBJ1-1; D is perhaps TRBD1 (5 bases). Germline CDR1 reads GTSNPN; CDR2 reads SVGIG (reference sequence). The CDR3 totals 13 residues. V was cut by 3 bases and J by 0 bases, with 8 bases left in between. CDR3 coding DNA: TGTGCCTGGAGGCGGGGGGTGAACACTGAAGCTTTCTTT. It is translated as CAWRRGVNTEAFF.

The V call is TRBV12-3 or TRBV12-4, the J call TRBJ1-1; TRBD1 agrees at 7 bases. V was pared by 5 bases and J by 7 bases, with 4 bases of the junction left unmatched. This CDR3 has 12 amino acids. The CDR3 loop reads CASSPGTVEAFF. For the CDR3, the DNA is TGTGCCAGCAGTCCCGGGACAGTTGAAGCTTTCTTT.

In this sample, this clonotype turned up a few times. This chain's CDR3 is CSARVRQGIGELFF. The DNA of the CDR3 is TGCAGTGCTAGAGTTCGCCAGGGAATCGGGGAGCTGTTTTTT. The genes are TRBV20-1 and TRBJ2-2; D may be TRBD1 (5 bases). From germline, CDR1 is DFQATT and CDR2 SNEGSKA (reference sequence). Between the trimmed V and J ends, which lost 1 base and 7 bases, there was a span of 13 bases. The CDR3 length is 14 residues.

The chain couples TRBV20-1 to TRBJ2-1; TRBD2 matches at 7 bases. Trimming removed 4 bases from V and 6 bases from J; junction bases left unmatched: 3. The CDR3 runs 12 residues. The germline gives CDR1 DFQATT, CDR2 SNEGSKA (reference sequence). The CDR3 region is CSAKGTINEQFF. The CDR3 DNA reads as TGCAGTGCTAAGGGGACTATCAATGAGCAGTTCTTC.

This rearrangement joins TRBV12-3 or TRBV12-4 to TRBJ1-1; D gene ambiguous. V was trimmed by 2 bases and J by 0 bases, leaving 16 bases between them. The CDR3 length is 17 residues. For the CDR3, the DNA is TGTGCCAGCAGTTTATTCGGGCCAGGAGGGCTGAACACTGAAGCTTTCTTT. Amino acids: CASSLFGPGGLNTEAFF.

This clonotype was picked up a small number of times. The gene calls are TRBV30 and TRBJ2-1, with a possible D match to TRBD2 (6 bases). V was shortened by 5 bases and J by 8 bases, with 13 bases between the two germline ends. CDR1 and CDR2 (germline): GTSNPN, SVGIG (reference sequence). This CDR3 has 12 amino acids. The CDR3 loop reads CAWGTSGDEQFF. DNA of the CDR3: TGTGCCTGGGGTACTTCGGGGGATGAGCAGTTCTTC.

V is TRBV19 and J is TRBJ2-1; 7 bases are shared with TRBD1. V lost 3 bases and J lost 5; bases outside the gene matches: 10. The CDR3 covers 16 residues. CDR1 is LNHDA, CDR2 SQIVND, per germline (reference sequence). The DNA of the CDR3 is TGTGCCAGTAGTATCCAGACAGGGATGGGAAACAATGAGCAGTTCTTC. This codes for CASSIQTGMGNNEQFF. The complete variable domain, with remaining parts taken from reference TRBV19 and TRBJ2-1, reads DGGITQSPKYLFRKEGQNVTLSCEQNLNHDAMYWYRQDPGQGLRLIYYSQIVNDFQKGDIAEGYSVSREKKESFPLTVTSAQKNPTAFYLCASSIQTGMGNNEQFFGPGTRLTVL.

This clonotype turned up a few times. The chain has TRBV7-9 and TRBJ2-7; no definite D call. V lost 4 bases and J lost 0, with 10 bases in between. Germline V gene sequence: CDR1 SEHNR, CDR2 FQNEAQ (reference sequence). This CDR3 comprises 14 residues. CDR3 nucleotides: TGTGCCAGCAGCTCGGAAGGCGGCTCCTACGAGCAGTACTTC. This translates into CASSSEGGSYEQYF.

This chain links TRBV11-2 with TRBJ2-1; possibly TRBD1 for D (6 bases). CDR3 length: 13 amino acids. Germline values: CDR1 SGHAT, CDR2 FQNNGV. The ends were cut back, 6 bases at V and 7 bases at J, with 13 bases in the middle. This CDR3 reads CASSYGQSNEQFF. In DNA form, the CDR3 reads TGTGCCAGCAGTTACGGACAGTCTAATGAGCAGTTCTTC.

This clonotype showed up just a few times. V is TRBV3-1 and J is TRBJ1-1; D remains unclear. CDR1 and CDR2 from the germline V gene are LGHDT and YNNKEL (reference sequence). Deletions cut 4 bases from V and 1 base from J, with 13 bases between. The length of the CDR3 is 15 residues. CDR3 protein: CASSPSGRRNTEAFF. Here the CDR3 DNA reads TGTGCCAGCAGCCCCTCTGGTCGGAGGAACACTGAAGCTTTCTTT. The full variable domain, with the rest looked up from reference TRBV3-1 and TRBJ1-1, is DTAVSQTPKYLVTQMGNDKSIKCEQNLGHDTMYWYKQDSKKFLKIMFSYNNKELIINETVPNRFSPKSPDKAHLNLHINSLELGDSAVYFCASSPSGRRNTEAFFGQGTRLTVV.

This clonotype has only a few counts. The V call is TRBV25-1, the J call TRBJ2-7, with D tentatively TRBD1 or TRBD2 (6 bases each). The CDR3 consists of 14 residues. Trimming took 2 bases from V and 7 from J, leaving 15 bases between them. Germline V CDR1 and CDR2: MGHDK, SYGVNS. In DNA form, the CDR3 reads TGTGCCAGCAGTGAAGGGAAGGGGGGCAGGGAGCAGTACTTC. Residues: CASSEGKGGREQYF.

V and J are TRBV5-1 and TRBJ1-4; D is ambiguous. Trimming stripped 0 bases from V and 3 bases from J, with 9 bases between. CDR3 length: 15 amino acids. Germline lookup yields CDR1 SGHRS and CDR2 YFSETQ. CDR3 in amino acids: CASSLDWGANEKLFF. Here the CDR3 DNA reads TGCGCCAGCAGCTTGGACTGGGGTGCTAATGAAAAACTGTTTTTT.

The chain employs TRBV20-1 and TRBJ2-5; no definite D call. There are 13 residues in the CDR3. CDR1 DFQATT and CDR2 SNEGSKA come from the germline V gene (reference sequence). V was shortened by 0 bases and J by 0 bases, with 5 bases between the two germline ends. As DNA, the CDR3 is TGCAGTGCTAGAGACGGTAACCAAGAGACCCAGTACTTC. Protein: CSARDGNQETQYF.

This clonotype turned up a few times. The chain's CDR3 is CASSLAQGMTKNIQYF. In DNA form, the CDR3 reads TGTGCCAGCAGCTTAGCACAGGGGATGACCAAAAACATTCAGTACTTC. The chain joins TRBV7-9 to TRBJ2-4, with TRBD1 matching over 7 bases. The CDR3 has 16 residues. Germline trimming cut 0 bases from V and 2 bases from J; bases unmatched to any gene: 4. The germline V gene encodes CDR1 SEHNR and CDR2 FQNEAQ (reference sequence).

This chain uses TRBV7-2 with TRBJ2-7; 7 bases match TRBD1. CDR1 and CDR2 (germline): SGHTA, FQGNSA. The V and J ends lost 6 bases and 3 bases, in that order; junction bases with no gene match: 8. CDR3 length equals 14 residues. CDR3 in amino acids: CASRETGVGYEQYF. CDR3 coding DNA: TGTGCCAGCAGGGAAACAGGGGTGGGCTACGAGCAGTACTTC.

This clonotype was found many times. The CDR3 bases are TGTGCCAGCAGCGCCTCGACGGCGAGGAATTCACCCCTCCACTTT. Protein product: CASSASTARNSPLHF. The chain couples TRBV9 to TRBJ1-6; D uncertain. V gave up 3 bases and J gave up 7 bases, with 14 bases separating them. The CDR3 consists of 15 residues. Germline-derived CDR1 and CDR2 are SGDLS and YYNGEE.

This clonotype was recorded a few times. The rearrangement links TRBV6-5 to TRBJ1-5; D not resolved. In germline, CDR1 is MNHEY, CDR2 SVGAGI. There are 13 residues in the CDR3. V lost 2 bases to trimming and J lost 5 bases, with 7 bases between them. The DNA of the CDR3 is TGTGCCAGCAGTTACAATAGGGATCAGCCCCAGCATTTT. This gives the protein CASSYNRDQPQHF.

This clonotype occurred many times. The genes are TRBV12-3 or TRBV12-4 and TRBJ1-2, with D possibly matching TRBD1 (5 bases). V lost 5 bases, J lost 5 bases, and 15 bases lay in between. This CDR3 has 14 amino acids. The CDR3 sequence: CASSPRDGQYGYTF. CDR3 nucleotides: TGTGCCAGCAGTCCCCGGGACGGTCAGTATGGCTACACCTTC.

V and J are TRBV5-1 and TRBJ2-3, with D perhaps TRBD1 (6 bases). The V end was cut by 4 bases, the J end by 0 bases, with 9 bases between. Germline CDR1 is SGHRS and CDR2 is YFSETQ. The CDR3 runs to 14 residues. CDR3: CASSPGHSTDTQYF. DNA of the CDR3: TGCGCCAGCAGCCCGGGACATAGCACAGATACGCAGTATTTT. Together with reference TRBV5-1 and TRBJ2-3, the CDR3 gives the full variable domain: KAGVTQTPRYLIKTRGQQVTLSCSPISGHRSVSWYQQTPGQGLQFLFEYFSETQRNKGNFPGRFSGRQFSNSRSEMNVSTLELGDSALYLCASSPGHSTDTQYFGPGTRLTVL.

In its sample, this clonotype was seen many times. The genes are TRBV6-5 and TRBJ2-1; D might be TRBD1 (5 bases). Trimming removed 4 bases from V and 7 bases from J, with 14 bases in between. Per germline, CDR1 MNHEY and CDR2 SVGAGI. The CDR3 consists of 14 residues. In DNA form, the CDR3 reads TGTGCCAGCAGTTCTGGAACAGGACGAAATGAGCAGTTCTTC. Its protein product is CASSSGTGRNEQFF.

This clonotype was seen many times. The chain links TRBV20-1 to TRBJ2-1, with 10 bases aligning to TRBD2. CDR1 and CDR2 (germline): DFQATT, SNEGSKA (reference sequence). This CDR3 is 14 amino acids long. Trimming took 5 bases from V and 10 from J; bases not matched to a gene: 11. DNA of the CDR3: TGCAGTGCTGGACGAGCGGGAGGGGGAGACGAGCAGTTCTTC. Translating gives CSAGRAGGGDEQFF.

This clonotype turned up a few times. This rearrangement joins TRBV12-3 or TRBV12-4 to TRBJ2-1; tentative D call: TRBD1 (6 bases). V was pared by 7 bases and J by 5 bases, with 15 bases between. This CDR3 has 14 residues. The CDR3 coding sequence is TGTGCCAGCACCCTCGAGGGGGTGCACAATGAGCAGTTCTTC. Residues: CASTLEGVHNEQFF.

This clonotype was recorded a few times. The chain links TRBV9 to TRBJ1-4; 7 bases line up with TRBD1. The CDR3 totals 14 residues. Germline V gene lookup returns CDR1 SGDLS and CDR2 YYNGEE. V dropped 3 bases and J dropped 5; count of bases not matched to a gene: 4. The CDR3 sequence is CASSAQGENEKLFF. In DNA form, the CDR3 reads TGTGCCAGCAGCGCCCAGGGGGAGAATGAAAAACTGTTTTTT. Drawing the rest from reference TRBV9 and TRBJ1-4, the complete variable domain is DSGVTQTPKHLITATGQRVTLRCSPRSGDLSVYWYQQSLDQGLQFLIQYYNGEERAKGNILERFSAQQFPDLHSELNLSSLELGDSALYFCASSAQGENEKLFFGSGTQLSVL.

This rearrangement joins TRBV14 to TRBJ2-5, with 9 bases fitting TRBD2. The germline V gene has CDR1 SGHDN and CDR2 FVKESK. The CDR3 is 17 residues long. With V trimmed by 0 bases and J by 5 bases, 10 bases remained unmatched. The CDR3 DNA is TGTGCCAGCAGCCAAGAATGGCGGGGGGGCCTTGGGGAGACCCAGTACTTC. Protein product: CASSQEWRGGLGETQYF.

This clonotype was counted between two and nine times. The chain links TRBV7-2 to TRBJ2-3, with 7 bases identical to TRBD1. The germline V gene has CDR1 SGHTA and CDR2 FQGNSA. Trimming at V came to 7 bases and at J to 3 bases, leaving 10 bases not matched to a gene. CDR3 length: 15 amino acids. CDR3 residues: CASNPTGRSTDTQYF. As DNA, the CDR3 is TGTGCCAGCAACCCGACAGGGCGTAGTACAGATACGCAGTATTTT. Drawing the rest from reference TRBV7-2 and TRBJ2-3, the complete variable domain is GAGVSQSPSNKVTEKGKDVELRCDPISGHTALYWYRQSLGQGLEFLIYFQGNSAPDKSGLPSDRFSAERTGGSVSTLTIQRTQQEDSAVYLCASNPTGRSTDTQYFGPGTRLTVL.

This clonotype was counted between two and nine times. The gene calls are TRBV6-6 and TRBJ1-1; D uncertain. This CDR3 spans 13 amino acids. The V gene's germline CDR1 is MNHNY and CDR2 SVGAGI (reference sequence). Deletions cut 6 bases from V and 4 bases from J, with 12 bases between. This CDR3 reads CASSSGIGTEAFF. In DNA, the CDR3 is TGTGCCAGCAGCTCAGGAATCGGCACTGAAGCTTTCTTT.